The following is a T cell receptor (beta chain) sequence with its context. The data stem from a study of blood T cell repertoires in COVID-19. On the study more broadly: Italy, Spain and the United States were the sources of the convalescent and acute COVID-19 samples. PBMCs, B-cell-depleted T cells, or T cells provided the cDNA or gDNA that made up the material.

Those enrolled in Seattle joined during active infection and were followed longitudinally afterward. The germline V gene has CDR1 KGHSH and CDR2 LQKENI. The CDR3 loop spans 14 amino acids. V was cut by 0 bases and J by 5 bases, with 10 bases left in between. In the authors' workflow: Scientists estimated how many nucleated cells there were by amplifying reference gene primers. The data were produced by immunoSEQ multiplex PCR, yet TCRdb's version contains in-frame clones alone and is incomplete. The V and J calls and clone size are taken from that table; D and trimming were inferred from the DNA. The sample includes 300,000 to 350,000 clones, roughly 86% seen only once; the top ten take around 9.9%.

The sample consisted of peripheral blood. The chain has TRBV18 and TRBJ1-2; D gene ambiguous. This sequence originates from a young man with COVID-19, enrolled during active disease. The CDR3 DNA reads TGTGCCAGCTCACCACCGAGTGGTTCTTATGGCTACACCTTC. It translates to CASSPPSGSYGYTF.